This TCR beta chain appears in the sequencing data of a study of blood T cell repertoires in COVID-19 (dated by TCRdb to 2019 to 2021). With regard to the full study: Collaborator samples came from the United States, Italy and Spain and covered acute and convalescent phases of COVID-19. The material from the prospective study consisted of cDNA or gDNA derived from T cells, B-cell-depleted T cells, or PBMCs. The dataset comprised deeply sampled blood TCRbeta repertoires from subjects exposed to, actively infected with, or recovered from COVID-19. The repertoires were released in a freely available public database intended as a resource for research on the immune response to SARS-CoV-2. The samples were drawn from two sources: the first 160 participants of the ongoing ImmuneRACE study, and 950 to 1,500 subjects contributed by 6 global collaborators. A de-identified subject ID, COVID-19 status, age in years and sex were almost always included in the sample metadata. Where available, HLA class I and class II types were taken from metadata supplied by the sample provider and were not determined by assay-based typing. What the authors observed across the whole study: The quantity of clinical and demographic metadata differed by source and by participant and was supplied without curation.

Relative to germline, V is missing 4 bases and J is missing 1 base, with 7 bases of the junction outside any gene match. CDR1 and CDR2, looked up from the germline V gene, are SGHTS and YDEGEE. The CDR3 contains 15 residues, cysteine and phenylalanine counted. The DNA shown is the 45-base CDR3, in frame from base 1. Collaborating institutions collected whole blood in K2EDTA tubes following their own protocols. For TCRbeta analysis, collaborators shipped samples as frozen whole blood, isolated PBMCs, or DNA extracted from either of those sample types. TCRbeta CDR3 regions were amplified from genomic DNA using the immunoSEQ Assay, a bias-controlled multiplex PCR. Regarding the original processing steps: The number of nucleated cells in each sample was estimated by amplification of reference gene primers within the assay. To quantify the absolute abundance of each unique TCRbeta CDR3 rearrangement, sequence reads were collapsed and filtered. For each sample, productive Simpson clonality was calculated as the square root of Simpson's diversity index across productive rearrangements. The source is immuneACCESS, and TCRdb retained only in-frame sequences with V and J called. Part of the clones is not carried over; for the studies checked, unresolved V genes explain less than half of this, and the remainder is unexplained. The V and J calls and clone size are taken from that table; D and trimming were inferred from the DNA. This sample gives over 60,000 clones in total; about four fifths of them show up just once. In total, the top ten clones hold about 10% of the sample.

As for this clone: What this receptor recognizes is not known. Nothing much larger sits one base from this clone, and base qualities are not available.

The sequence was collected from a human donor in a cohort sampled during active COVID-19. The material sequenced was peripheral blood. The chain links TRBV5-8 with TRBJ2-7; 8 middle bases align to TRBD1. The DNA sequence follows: TGTGCCAGCAGCCCCCGGGACAGGTCATCCTACGAGCAGTACTTC. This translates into CASSPRDRSSYEQYF.